This T cell receptor (beta chain) was captured in a study of CD8 T cells in Susac syndrome. The authors sequenced TCR beta from blood CD8+ and CD4+ T cells. Negative isolation was applied to CD8+ and CD4+ T cells, and FACS enrichment was applied to TEMRA cells. V trimming: 5 bases; J trimming: 4 bases; junction bases outside the gene matches: 4. The length of the CDR3 is 14 residues. From germline, CDR1 is KGHSH and CDR2 LQKENI. Reverse transcription of roughly 0.5 to 1 ug RNA was carried out with random hexamers. TCRdb redid the calling of the immunoSEQ multiplex PCR reads with MiXCR, one entry per CDR3 protein. The sample shows some 260,000 distinct CDR3 sequences, 85% of them seen only once.

The genes are TRBV18 and TRBJ1-1; 10 bases match TRBD1. The sequencing input was CD8+ T cells from PBMCs. The source is a human donor with multiple sclerosis. The CDR3 nucleotides are TGTGCCAGCTCAGAAGGACAGGGGGTCACTGAAGCTTTCTTT. It codes for CASSEGQGVTEAFF.